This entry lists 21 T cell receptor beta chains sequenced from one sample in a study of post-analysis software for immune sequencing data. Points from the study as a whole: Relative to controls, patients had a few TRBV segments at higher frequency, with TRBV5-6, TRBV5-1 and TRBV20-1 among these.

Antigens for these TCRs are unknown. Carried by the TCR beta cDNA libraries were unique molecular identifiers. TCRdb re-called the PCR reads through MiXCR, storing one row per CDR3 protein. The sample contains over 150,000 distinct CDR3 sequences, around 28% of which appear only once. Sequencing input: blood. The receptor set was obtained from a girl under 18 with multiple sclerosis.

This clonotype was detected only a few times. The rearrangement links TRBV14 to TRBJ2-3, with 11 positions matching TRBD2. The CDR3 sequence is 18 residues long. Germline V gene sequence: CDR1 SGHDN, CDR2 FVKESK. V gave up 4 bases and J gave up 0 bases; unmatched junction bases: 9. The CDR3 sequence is CASSRIPGLAASTDTQYF. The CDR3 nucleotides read TGTGCCAGCAGCCGTATCCCGGGACTAGCGGCTAGCACAGATACGCAGTATTTT.

This CDR3 is CASSYERNRVLEQYF. As DNA, the CDR3 is TGTGCCAGCAGTTACGAGCGGAATCGAGTTCTGGAGCAGTACTTC. The chain recombines TRBV6-5 with TRBJ2-7, with TRBD2 as a possible D gene (5 bases). CDR3 length: 15 amino acids. Germline-derived CDR1 and CDR2 are MNHEY and SVGAGI. V gave up 2 bases and J gave up 7 bases, with 18 bases separating them.

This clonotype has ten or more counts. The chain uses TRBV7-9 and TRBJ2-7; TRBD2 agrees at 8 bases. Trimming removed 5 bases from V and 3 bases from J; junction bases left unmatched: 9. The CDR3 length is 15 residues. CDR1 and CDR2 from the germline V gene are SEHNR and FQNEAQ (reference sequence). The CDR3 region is CASSPPASGYYEQYF. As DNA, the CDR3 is TGTGCCAGCAGCCCACCGGCTAGCGGGTACTACGAGCAGTACTTC.

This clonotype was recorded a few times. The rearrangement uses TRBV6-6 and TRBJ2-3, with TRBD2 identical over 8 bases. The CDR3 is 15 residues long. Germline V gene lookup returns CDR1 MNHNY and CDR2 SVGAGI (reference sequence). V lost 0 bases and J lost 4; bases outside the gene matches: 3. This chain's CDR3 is CASSYSTSAPDTQYF. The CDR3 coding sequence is TGTGCCAGCAGTTACTCGACTAGCGCGCCAGATACGCAGTATTTT.

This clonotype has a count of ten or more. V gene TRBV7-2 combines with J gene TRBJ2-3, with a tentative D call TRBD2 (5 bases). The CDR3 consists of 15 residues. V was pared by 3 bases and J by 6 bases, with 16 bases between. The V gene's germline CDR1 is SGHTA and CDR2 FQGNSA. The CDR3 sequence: CASSFWGERYDTQYF. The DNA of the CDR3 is TGTGCCAGCAGCTTTTGGGGAGAGCGGTACGATACGCAGTATTTT.

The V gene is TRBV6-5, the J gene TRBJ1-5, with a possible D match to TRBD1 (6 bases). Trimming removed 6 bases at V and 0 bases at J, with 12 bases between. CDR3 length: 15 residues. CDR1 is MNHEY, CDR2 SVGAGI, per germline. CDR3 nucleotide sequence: TGTGCCAGCAGGCCAGGGGTGATTAGCAATCAGCCCCAGCATTTT. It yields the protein CASRPGVISNQPQHF.

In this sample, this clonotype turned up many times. CDR3 in amino acids: CSATLAGHLSNQPQHF. CDR3 nucleotides: TGCAGCGCGACTCTAGCGGGACACCTAAGCAATCAGCCCCAGCATTTT. The V and J genes are TRBV29-1 and TRBJ1-5; D might be TRBD1 (6 bases). Trimming cost V 7 bases and J 1 base, with 20 bases left between them. CDR3 length equals 16 residues. Per the germline V gene, CDR1 is SQVTM and CDR2 is ANQGSEA.

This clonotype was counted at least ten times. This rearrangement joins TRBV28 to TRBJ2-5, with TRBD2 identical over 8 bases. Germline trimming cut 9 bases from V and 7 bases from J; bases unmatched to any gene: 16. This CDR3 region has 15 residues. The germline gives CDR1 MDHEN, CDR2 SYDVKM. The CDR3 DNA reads TGTGCCAGTCACGGGAGGGGACGGAACCAGGGGACCCAGTACTTC. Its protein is CASHGRGRNQGTQYF. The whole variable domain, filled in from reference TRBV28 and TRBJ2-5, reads DVKVTQSSRYLVKRTGEKVFLECVQDMDHENMFWYRQDPGLGLRLIYFSYDVKMKEKGDIPEGYSVSREKKERFSLILESASTNQTSMYLCASHGRGRNQGTQYFGPGTRLLVL.

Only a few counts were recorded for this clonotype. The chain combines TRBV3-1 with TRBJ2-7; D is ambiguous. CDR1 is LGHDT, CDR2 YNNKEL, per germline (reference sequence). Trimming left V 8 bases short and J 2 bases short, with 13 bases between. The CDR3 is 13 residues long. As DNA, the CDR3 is TGTGCCAGCGGCCCAGGTCGCACCTACGAGCAGTACTTC. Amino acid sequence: CASGPGRTYEQYF.

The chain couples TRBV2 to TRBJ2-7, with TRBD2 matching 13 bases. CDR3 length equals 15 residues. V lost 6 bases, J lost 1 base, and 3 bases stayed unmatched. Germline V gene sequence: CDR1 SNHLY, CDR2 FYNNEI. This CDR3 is CASRGTSGISYEQYF. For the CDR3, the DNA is TGTGCCAGCAGGGGGACTAGCGGGATATCCTACGAGCAGTACTTC.

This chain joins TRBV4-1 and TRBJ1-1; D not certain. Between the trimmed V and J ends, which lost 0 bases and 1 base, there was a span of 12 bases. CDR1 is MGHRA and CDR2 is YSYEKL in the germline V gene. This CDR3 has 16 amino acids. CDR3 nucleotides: TGCGCCAGCAGCCAAGAGGGCGCAAAAGGGAACACTGAAGCTTTCTTT. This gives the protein CASSQEGAKGNTEAFF.

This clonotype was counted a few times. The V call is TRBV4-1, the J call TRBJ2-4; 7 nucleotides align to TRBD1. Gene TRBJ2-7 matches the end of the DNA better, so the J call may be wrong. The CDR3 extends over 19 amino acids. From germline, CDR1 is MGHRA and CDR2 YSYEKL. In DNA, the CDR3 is TGCGCCAGCAGCCGGGAAACGGACAGGCGCAATACTATGACCTACGAGCAGTACTTC. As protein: CASSRETDRRNTMTYEQYF.

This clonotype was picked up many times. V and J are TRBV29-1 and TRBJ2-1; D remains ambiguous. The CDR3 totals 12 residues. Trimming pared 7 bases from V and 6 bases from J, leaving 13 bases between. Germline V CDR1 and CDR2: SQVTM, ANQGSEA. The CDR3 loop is CSAVRSGNEQFF. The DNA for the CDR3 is TGCAGCGCCGTAAGGTCGGGCAATGAGCAGTTCTTC.

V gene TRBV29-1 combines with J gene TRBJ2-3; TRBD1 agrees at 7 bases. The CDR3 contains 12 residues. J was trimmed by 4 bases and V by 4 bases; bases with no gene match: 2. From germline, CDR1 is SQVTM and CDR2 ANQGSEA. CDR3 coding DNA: TGCAGCGTTGGACAGGGTGCAGATACGCAGTATTTT. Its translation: CSVGQGADTQYF.

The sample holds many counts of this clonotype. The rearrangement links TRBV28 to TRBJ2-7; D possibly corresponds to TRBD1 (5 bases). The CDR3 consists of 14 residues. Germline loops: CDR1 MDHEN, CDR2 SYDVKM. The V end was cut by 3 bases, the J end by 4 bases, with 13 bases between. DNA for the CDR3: TGTGCCAGCAGTTTCTGGGCCAAGGGGTACGAGCAGTACTTC. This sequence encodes CASSFWAKGYEQYF.

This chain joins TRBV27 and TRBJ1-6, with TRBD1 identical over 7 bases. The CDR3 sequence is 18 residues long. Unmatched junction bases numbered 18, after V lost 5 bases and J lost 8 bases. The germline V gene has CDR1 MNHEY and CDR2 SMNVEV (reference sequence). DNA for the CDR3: TGTGCCAGCAGTCCCCAACTAGGACAGGCGATTGGTTATTCACCCCTCCACTTT. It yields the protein CASSPQLGQAIGYSPLHF.

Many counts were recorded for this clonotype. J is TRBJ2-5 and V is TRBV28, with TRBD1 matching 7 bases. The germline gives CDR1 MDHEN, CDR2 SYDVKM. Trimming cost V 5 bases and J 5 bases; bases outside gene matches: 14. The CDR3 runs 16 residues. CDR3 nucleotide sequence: TGTGCCAGCAGTCTTGGGACAGCTCCACCATCGGAGACCCAGTACTTC. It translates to CASSLGTAPPSETQYF.

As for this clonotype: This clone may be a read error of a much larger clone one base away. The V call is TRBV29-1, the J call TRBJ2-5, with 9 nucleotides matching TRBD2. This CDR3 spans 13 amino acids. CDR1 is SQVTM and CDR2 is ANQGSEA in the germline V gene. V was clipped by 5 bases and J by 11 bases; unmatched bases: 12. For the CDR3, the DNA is TGCAGCGTTTCCTTGCGGGGGGGCAATGAGCAGTACTTC. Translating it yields CSVSLRGGNEQYF.

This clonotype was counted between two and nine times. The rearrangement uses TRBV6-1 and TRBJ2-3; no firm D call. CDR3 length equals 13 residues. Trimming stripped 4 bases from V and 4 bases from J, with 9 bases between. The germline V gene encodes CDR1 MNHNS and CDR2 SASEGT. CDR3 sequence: CASSGRASDTQYF. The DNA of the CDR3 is TGTGCCAGCAGTGGTCGCGCGTCAGATACGCAGTATTTT.

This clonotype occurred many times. This chain's CDR3 is CASSLQAGGTGLDEQYF. The DNA for the CDR3 is TGTGCCAGCAGTTTACAGGCAGGCGGGACAGGGTTAGACGAGCAGTACTTC. The chain employs TRBV12-3 or TRBV12-4 and TRBJ2-7; 9 positions agree with TRBD1. After removal of 2 bases from V and 5 bases from J, the junction contained 13 bases not matched to a gene. The CDR3 length is 17 residues.

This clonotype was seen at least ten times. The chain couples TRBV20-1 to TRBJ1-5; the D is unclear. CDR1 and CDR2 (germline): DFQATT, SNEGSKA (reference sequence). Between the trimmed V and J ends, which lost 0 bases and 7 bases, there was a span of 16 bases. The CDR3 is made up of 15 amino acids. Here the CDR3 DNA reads TGCAGTGCTAGAGATCTAGGGAACCCTCTCCAGCCCCAGCATTTT. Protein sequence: CSARDLGNPLQPQHF.